This paragraph reports one T cell receptor beta chain. In the source study's methods: Nucleated cell number was recorded as an estimate derived from reference gene primer amplification. Using immunoSEQ multiplex PCR, the repertoire was profiled, and TCRdb retains in-frame clones only, with some absent. D and trimming come from the DNA, and the V and J calls and clone size come from that table. The sample records some 300,000 clones, over 85% being singletons. Cohort 3 recovered donors had two negative PCRs, clearance, or symptom resolution. These data are taken from a study of blood T cell repertoires in COVID-19. Background on the study: T cells, B-cell-depleted T cells, or PBMCs supplied cDNA or gDNA.

From germline, CDR1 is LGHNA and CDR2 YSLEER. Trimming removed 0 bases from V and 4 bases from J, with 12 bases in between. The CDR3 sequence is 15 residues long. The rearrangement uses TRBV4-3 and TRBJ1-2; D remains unclear. This TCR was recovered from a woman between 25 and 40 years old who had recovered from COVID-19. Source material: PBMCs or T cells enriched from blood (not recorded which). The CDR3 is CASSQDHSWRYGYTF. In nucleotides, the CDR3 is TGCGCCAGCAGCCAAGACCACAGCTGGCGCTATGGCTACACCTTC.